The present entry profiles one T cell receptor (beta chain) with its context. Its antigen remains unknown. The assay was immunoSEQ multiplex PCR, and TCRdb's table has in-frame clones only and misses some. This sample has 55,000 to 80,000 clones; less than 90% occur once, and the top ten carry roughly 7.9%. The data originate from a study of OX40 agonist ivuxolimab in advanced cancers. The study's findings and limits: Relatively little clonal expansion, among the lowest observed, appeared in partial responders at 0.1-3.0 mg/kg.

J was trimmed by 0 bases and V by 0 bases; bases with no gene match: 6. There are 18 residues in the CDR3. CDR1 is MGHRA and CDR2 is YSYEKL in the germline V gene. The clonotype comes from an adult with an advanced solid tumor such as melanoma, head and neck, liver or kidney cancer. This specimen consisted of CD4+ or CD8+ T cells sorted from blood, obtained in a trial of the OX40 agonist ivuxolimab. This rearrangement joins TRBV4-1 to TRBJ2-2, with 8 positions matching TRBD1. The CDR3 region has the DNA TGCGCCAGCAGCCAAGAACCCACAGGGGGACCGAACACCGGGGAGCTGTTTTTT. Translating it yields CASSQEPTGGPNTGELFF.